The 15 T cell receptor beta chains below come from one sample, sequenced in a study of blood T cell repertoires in COVID-19. The repertoire was sequenced with immunoSEQ multiplex PCR; TCRdb's copy has only in-frame clones and lacks some. The sample consists of about 160,000 clones, about three quarters of them appearing once. The material sequenced was peripheral blood. These receptors all come from a man aged 60 to 75 with acute or convalescent COVID-19.

V and J are TRBV30 and TRBJ1-2; the match to TRBD1 covers 7 bases. The V gene's germline CDR1 is GTSNPN and CDR2 SVGIG (reference sequence). With V trimmed by 3 bases and J by 4 bases, 5 bases remained unmatched. The CDR3 is 13 amino acids. The CDR3 DNA reads as TGTGCCTGGAGCCGGGACAGCCTCTATGGCTACACCTTC. Translation gives CAWSRDSLYGYTF.

The chain recombines TRBV5-1 with TRBJ2-1; 15 nucleotides line up with TRBD2. This CDR3 comprises 15 residues. The V gene end was trimmed by 3 bases and the J gene end by 7 bases; junction bases not matched to a gene: 2. The germline V gene encodes CDR1 SGHRS and CDR2 YFSETQ. As DNA, the CDR3 is TGCGCCAGCAGCTGGGGACTAGCGGGGGGTAATGAGCAGTTCTTC. Residues: CASSWGLAGGNEQFF.

The V and J genes are TRBV29-1 and TRBJ2-1; D remains unclear. Germline lookup yields CDR1 SQVTM and CDR2 ANQGSEA. Trimming stripped 3 bases from V and 9 bases from J, with 12 bases between. The CDR3 consists of 12 residues. Written as DNA, the CDR3 is TGCAGCGTTGAGCTCAGGTCTTTTGAGCAGTTCTTC. It yields the protein CSVELRSFEQFF.

The gene calls are TRBV2 and TRBJ2-7; TRBD1 aligns across 9 bases. This CDR3 is built from 13 residues. V dropped 8 bases and J dropped 5; count of bases not matched to a gene: 7. Germline values: CDR1 SNHLY, CDR2 FYNNEI. The CDR3 sequence is CASAGQGGNEQYF. CDR3 DNA: TGTGCCAGCGCGGGACAGGGAGGTAACGAGCAGTACTTC. The full variable domain, with the rest looked up from reference TRBV2 and TRBJ2-7, is EPEVTQTPSHQVTQMGQEVILRCVPISNHLYFYWYRQILGQKVEFLVSFYNNEISEKSEIFDDQFSVERPDGSNFTLKIRSTKLEDSAMYFCASAGQGGNEQYFGPGTRLTVT.

The chain recombines TRBV20-1 with TRBJ1-2, with D possibly TRBD1 on 5 matching bases. CDR1 DFQATT and CDR2 SNEGSKA come from the germline V gene (reference sequence). The CDR3 loop spans 11 amino acids. The germline V and J ends were trimmed by 6 bases and 7 bases, with 12 bases remaining between them. CDR3 region: CSAPLGGGYTF. CDR3 DNA sequence: TGCAGTGCCCCACTGGGGGGTGGCTACACCTTC.

The J gene is TRBJ1-3, the V gene TRBV9; D remains ambiguous. CDR3 length: 15 residues. Looked up from germline, CDR1 is SGDLS and CDR2 is YYNGEE. Trimming stripped 0 bases from V and 0 bases from J, with 7 bases between. In DNA, the CDR3 is TGTGCCAGCAGCGTAGCGGGGTACTCTGGAAACACCATATATTTT. Protein product: CASSVAGYSGNTIYF.

This clone has only a few counts. The rearrangement joins TRBV7-2 to TRBJ2-2; 10 bases agree with TRBD1. J lost 9 bases, V lost 10 bases, and 17 bases had no gene match. The germline gives CDR1 SGHTA, CDR2 FQGNSA. The CDR3 totals 16 residues. CDR3: CANSLTPGQGHRELFF. In DNA, the CDR3 is TGTGCCAACTCCCTAACCCCGGGACAGGGGCACAGGGAGCTGTTTTTT. The full variable domain, with the rest looked up from reference TRBV7-2 and TRBJ2-2, is GAGVSQSPSNKVTEKGKDVELRCDPISGHTALYWYRQSLGQGLEFLIYFQGNSAPDKSGLPSDRFSAERTGGSVSTLTIQRTQQEDSAVYLCANSLTPGQGHRELFFGEGSRLTVL.

The chain couples TRBV12-5 to TRBJ2-1; no reliable D call. CDR1 and CDR2 (germline): LGHNT, FRNRAP. This CDR3 is built from 15 residues. V was shortened by 7 bases and J by 0 bases, with 13 bases between the two germline ends. The CDR3 nucleotides are TGTGCTAGTGCCGTGACTGGAAGCTCCTACAATGAGCAGTTCTTC. It specifies CASAVTGSSYNEQFF. The complete variable domain, with remaining parts taken from reference TRBV12-5 and TRBJ2-1, reads DARVTQTPRHKVTEMGQEVTMRCQPILGHNTVFWYRQTMMQGLELLAYFRNRAPLDDSGMPKDRFSAEMPDATLATLKIQPSEPRDSAVYFCASAVTGSSYNEQFFGPGTRLTVL.

This chain links TRBV19 with TRBJ1-6, with 8 bases that match TRBD1. With 6 bases clipped from V and 10 bases from J, the junction kept 11 bases outside the gene matches. Germline assignment: CDR1 LNHDA and CDR2 SQIVND (reference sequence). The CDR3 is 15 residues long. This chain's CDR3 is CASSLDRESRSPLHF. The CDR3 nucleotides are TGTGCCAGTAGCCTGGACAGGGAGTCAAGATCACCCCTCCACTTT.

The V gene is TRBV7-9, the J gene TRBJ2-7; possibly TRBD1 for D (5 bases). Germline V gene sequence: CDR1 SEHNR, CDR2 FQNEAQ (reference sequence). V lost 5 bases to trimming and J lost 7 bases, with 18 bases between them. This CDR3 spans 14 amino acids. The CDR3 loop reads CASSVQGPSGEQYF. The DNA for the CDR3 is TGTGCCAGCAGCGTTCAGGGCCCCTCTGGTGAGCAGTACTTC.

This chain connects TRBV7-3 to TRBJ2-2; 13 nucleotides match TRBD2. CDR3 length: 16 amino acids. With 4 bases clipped from V and 7 bases from J, the junction kept 6 bases outside the gene matches. Germline V gene data show CDR1 as SGHTA and CDR2 as FQGTGA. This chain's CDR3 is CASSSGLAGKSGELFF. The CDR3 region has the DNA TGTGCCAGCAGCTCGGGACTAGCGGGAAAAAGCGGGGAGCTGTTTTTT.

The rearrangement joins TRBV6-4 to TRBJ2-3; perhaps TRBD1 as D (6 bases). Germline assignment: CDR1 MRHNA and CDR2 SNTAGT. The CDR3 is made up of 15 amino acids. The V and J ends lost 7 bases and 0 bases respectively, with 14 bases between them. The CDR3 loop is CASNTGTYSTDTQYF. Written as DNA, the CDR3 is TGTGCCAGCAATACCGGGACATATAGCACAGATACGCAGTATTTT.

The rearrangement links TRBV30 to TRBJ1-5, with 7 bases matching TRBD1. With 3 bases clipped from V and 7 bases from J, the junction kept 0 bases outside the gene matches. Germline assignment: CDR1 GTSNPN and CDR2 SVGIG (reference sequence). The CDR3 is 11 residues long. The CDR3 sequence is CAWRDRQPQHF. In DNA form, the CDR3 reads TGTGCCTGGAGGGACAGGCAGCCCCAGCATTTT.

The chain couples TRBV5-4 to TRBJ1-2; TRBD1 agrees at 9 bases. V shed 3 bases, J shed 6 bases, and the junction held 9 bases outside the gene matches. The germline V gene has CDR1 SGHNT and CDR2 YYREEE (reference sequence). The length of the CDR3 is 15 residues. CDR3 residues: CASSYGTGSLNGYTF. Written as DNA, the CDR3 is TGTGCCAGCAGCTACGGGACAGGGAGCTTGAATGGCTACACCTTC.

V is TRBV9 and J is TRBJ2-2; D is perhaps TRBD1 (6 bases). From germline, CDR1 is SGDLS and CDR2 YYNGEE. The CDR3 has 16 residues. Trimming removed 3 bases at V and 2 bases at J, with 14 bases between. This CDR3 reads CASSGPYRANTGELFF. Written as DNA, the CDR3 is TGTGCCAGCAGCGGCCCGTACAGGGCAAACACCGGGGAGCTGTTTTTT.